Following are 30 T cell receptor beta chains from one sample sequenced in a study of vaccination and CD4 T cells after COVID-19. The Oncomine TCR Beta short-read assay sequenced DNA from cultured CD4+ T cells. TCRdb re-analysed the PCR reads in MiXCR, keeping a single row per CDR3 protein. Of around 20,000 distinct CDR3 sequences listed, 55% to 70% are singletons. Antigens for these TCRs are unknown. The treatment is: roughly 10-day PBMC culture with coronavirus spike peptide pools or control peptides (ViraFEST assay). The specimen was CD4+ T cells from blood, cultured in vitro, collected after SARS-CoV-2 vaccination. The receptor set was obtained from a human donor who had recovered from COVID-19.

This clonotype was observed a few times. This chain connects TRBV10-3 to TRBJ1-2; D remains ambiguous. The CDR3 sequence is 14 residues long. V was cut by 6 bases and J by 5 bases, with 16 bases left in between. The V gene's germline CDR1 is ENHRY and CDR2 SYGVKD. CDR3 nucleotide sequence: TGTGCCATCAGACCCGAGCGGGAAGGGTATGGCTACACCTTC. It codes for CAIRPEREGYGYTF.

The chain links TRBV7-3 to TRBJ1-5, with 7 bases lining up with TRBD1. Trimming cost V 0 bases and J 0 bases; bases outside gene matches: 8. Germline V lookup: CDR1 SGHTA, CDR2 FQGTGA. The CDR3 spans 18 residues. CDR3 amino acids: CASSLTPGQFYSNQPQHF. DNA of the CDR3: TGTGCCAGCAGCTTAACCCCGGGACAGTTTTATAGCAATCAGCCCCAGCATTTT.

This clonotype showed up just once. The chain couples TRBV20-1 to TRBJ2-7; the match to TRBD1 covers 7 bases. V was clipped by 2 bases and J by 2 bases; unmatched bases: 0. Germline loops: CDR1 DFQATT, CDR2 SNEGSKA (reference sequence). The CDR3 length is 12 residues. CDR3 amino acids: CSARQGAYEQYF. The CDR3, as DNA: TGCAGTGCTAGACAGGGGGCCTACGAGCAGTACTTC.

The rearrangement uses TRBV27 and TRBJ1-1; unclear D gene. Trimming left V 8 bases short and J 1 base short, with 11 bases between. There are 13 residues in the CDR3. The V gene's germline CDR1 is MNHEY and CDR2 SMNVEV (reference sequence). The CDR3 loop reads CASQTGRNTEAFF. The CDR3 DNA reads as TGTGCCAGCCAGACGGGGAGGAACACTGAAGCTTTCTTT.

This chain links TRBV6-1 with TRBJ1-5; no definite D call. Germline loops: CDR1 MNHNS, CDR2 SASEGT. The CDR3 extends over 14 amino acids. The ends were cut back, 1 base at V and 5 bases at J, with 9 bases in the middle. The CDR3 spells CASSEDRGYQPQHF. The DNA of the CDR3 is TGTGCCAGCAGTGAAGACCGTGGGTATCAGCCCCAGCATTTT.

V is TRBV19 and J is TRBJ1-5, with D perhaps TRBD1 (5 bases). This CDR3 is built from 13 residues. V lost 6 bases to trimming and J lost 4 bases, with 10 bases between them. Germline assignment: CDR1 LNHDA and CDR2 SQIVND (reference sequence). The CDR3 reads CASSPTVNQPQHF. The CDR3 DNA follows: TGTGCCAGTAGCCCGACAGTAAATCAGCCCCAGCATTTT.

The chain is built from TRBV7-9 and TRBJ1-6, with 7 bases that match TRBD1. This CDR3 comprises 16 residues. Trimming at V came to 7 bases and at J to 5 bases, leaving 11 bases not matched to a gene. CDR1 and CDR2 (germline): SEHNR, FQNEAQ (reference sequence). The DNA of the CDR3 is TGTGCCAGCAAGAGCGAATTTGGACAGGATAATTCACCCCTCCACTTT. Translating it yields CASKSEFGQDNSPLHF. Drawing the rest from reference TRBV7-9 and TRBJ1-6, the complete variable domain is DTGVSQNPRHKITKRGQNVTFRCDPISEHNRLYWYRQTLGQGPEFLTYFQNEAQLEKSRLLSDRFSAERPKGSFSTLEIQRTEQGDSAMYLCASKSEFGQDNSPLHFGNGTRLTVT.

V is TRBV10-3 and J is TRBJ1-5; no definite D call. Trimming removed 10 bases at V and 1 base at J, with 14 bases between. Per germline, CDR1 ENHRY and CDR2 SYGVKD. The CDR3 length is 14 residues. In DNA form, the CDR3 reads TGTGCCACCGCCGCACAAGGGAGCAATCAGCCCCAGCATTTT. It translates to CATAAQGSNQPQHF.

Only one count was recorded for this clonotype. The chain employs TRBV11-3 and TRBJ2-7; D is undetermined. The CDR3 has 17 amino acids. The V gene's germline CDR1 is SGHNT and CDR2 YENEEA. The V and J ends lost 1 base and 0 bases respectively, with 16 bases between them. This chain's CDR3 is CASSLVVGGSDSYEQYF. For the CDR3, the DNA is TGTGCCAGCAGCTTAGTCGTTGGCGGTTCAGACTCCTACGAGCAGTACTTC.

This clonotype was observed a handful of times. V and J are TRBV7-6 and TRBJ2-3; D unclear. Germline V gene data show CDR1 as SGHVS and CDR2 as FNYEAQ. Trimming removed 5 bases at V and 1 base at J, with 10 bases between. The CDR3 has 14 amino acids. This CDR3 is CASSIGGGTDTQYF. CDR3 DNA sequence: TGTGCCAGCAGCATCGGTGGGGGCACAGATACGCAGTATTTT.

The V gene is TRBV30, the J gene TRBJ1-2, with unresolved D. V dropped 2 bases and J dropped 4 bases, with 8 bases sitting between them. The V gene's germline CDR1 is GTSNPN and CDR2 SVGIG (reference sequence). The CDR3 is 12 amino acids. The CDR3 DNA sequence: TGTGCCTGGAGTTTGCAAGGCTATGGCTACACCTTC. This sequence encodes CAWSLQGYGYTF.

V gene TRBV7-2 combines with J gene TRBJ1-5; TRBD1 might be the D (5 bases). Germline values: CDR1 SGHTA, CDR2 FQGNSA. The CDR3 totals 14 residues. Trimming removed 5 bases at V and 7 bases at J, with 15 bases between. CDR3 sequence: CASSARPGPQPQHF. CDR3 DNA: TGTGCCAGCAGCGCCCGACCGGGGCCACAGCCCCAGCATTTT.

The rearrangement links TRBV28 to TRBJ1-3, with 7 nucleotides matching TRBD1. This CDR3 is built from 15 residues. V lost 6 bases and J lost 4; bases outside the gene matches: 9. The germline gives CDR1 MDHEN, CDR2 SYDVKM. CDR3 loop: CASRRQGSSGNTIYF. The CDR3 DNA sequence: TGTGCCAGCAGGCGACAGGGATCATCCGGAAACACCATATATTTT.

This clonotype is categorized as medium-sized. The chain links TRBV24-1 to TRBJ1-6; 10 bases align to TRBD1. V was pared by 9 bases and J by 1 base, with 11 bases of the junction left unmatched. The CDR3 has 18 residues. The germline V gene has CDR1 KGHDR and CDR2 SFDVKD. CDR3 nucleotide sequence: TGTGCCACCCGAAAGCGAAGGACAGGGGGGTCCTATAATTCACCCCTCCACTTT. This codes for CATRKRRTGGSYNSPLHF.

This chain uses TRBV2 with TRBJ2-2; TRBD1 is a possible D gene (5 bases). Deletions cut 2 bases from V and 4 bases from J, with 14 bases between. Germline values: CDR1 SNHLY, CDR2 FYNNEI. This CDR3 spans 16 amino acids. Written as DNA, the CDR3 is TGTGCCAGCAGTGAACGTGGCAGGGAAAGCACCGGGGAGCTGTTTTTT. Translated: CASSERGRESTGELFF.

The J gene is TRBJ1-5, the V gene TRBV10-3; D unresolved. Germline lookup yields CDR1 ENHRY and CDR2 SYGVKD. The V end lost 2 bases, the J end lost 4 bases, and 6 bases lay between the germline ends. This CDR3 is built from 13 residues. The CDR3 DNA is TGTGCCATCAGTGAGAGGGAGAATCAGCCCCAGCATTTT. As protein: CAISERENQPQHF.

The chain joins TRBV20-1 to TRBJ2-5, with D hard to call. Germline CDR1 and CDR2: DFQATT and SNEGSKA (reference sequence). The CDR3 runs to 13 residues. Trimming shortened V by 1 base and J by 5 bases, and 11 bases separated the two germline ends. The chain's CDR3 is CSARAPLKETQYF. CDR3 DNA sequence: TGCAGTGCTAGAGCCCCCCTAAAGGAGACCCAGTACTTC.

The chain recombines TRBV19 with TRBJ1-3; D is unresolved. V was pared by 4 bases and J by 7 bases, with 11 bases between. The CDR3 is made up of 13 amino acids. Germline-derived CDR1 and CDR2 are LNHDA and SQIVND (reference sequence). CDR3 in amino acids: CASSTHRANTIYF. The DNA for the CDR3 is TGTGCCAGTAGTACGCATCGGGCGAACACCATATATTTT.

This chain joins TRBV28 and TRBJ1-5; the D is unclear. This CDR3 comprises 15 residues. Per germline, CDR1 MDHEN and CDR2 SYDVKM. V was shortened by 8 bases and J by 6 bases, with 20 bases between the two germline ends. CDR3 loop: CASFLGGIGGQPQHF. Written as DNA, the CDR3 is TGTGCCAGCTTCTTAGGAGGAATCGGCGGTCAGCCCCAGCATTTT.

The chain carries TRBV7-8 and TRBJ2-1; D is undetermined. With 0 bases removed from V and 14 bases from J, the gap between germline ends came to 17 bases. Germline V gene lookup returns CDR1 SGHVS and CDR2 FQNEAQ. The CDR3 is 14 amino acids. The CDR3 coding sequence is TGTGCCAGCAGCTTAGCCTCATCGGTAGGCCGGAAGTTCTTC. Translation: CASSLASSVGRKFF.

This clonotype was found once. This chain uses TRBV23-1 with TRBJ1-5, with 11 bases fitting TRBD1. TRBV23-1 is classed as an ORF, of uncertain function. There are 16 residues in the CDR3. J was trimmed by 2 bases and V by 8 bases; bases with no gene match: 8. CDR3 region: CASATDRGLGNQPQHF. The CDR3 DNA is TGCGCCAGCGCAACGGACAGGGGGCTTGGCAATCAGCCCCAGCATTTT.

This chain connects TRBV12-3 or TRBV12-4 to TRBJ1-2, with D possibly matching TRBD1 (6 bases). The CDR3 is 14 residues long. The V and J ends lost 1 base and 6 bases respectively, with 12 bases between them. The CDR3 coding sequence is TGTGCCAGCAGTTTAGGGGCGGGGGGGCATGGCTACACCTTC. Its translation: CASSLGAGGHGYTF.

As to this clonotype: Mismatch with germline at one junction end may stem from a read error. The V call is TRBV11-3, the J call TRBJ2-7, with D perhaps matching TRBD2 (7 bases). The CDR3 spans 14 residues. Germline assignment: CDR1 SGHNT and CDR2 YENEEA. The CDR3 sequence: CGSSKGGGQYEQYF. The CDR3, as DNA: TGTGGCAGCAGCAAGGGGGGGGGCCAGTACGAGCAGTACTTC.

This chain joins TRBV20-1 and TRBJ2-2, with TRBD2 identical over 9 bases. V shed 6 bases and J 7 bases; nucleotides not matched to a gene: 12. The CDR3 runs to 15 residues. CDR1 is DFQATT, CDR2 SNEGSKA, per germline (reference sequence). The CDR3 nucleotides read TGCAGTGCGTCGGATCCAGCGGGAGGTCACGGGGAGCTGTTTTTT. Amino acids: CSASDPAGGHGELFF.

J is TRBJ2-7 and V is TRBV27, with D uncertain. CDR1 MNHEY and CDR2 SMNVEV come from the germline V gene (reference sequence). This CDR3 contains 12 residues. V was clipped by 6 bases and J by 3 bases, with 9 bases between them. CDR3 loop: CASRGVNYEQYF. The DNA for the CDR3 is TGTGCCAGCAGGGGTGTGAACTACGAGCAGTACTTC.

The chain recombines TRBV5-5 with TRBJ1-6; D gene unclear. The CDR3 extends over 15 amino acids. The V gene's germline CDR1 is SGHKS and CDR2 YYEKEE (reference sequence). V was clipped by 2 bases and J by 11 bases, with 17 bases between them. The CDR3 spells CASSLSGGGKTPLHF. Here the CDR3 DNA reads TGTGCCAGCAGCTTAAGCGGCGGCGGGAAAACACCCCTCCACTTT.

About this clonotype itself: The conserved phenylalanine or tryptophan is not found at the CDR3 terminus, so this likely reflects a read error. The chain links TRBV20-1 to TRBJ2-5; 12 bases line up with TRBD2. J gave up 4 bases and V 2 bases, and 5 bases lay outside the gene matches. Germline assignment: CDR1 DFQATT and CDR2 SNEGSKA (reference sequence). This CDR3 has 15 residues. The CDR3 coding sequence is TGCAGTGCTAGAAAACCGGGACTAGCGGGAGAGACCCAGTACTCC. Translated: CSARKPGLAGETQYS.

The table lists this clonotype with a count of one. This CDR3 reads CATSAQVPSGTGELFF. Written as DNA, the CDR3 is TGTGCCACCAGTGCACAAGTACCATCGGGCACCGGGGAGCTGTTTTTT. V and J are TRBV24-1 and TRBJ2-2; D is unresolved. The V gene lost 5 bases and the J gene lost 4 bases, with 16 bases spanning the gap. CDR3 length: 16 residues. The germline gives CDR1 KGHDR, CDR2 SFDVKD.

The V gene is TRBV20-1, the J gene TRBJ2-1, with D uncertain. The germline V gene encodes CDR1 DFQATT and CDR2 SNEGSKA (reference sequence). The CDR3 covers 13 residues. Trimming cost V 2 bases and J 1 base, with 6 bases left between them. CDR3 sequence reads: CSARPISYNEQFF. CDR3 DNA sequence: TGCAGTGCTAGACCTATTTCCTACAATGAGCAGTTCTTC.

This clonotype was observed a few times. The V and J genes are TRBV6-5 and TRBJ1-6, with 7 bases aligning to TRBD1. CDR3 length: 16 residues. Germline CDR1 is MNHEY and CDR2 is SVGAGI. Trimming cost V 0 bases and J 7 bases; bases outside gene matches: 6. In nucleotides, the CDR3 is TGTGCCAGCAGTTACTCAAATCGACAGGGCAATTCACCCCTCCACTTT. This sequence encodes CASSYSNRQGNSPLHF.